This T cell receptor (beta chain) stems from a study of CD8+ T cells in alopecia areata. General study results and limits: Elevated clonality characterized lesional scalp relative to normal scalp, particularly in alopecia totalis/universalis. There were also resident alphabeta T cells of normal skin sequenced in scalp samples. Against the mouse data, patients shared TCRs less clearly, possibly for HLA reasons.

Trimming at V came to 0 bases and at J to 6 bases, leaving 12 bases not matched to a gene. There are 18 residues in the CDR3. Germline V gene data show CDR1 as LNHNV and CDR2 as YYDKDF (reference sequence). This sample's treatment: oral pan-JAK inhibitor, 5-10 mg twice daily. Sampling of alopecia areata patients yielded lesional scalp punch biopsies as well as peripheral blood. A note on this clone: Antigen: not known.

Reverse transcribed after extraction, RNA yielded cDNA as the sequencing template. The method was immunoSEQ multiplex PCR; TCRdb's version includes in-frame clones alone and lacks a portion of them. The sample lists a few thousand clones, around 69% occurring once. This specimen consisted of skin, obtained at week 24, from a patient treated with tofacitinib. This rearrangement joins TRBV15 to TRBJ2-1; TRBD2 matches at 9 bases. The receptor's source is a human donor with alopecia areata. The CDR3 sequence is CATSREYSRLAGINEQFF. As DNA, the CDR3 is TGTGCCACCAGCAGAGAGTATTCCAGGCTAGCGGGGATCAATGAGCAGTTCTTC. Full variable domain (remainder filled in from reference TRBV15 and TRBJ2-1): DAMVIQNPRYQVTQFGKPVTLSCSQTLNHNVMYWYQQKSSQAPKLLFHYYDKDFNNEADTPDNFQSRRPNTSFCFLDIRSPGLGDTAMYLCATSREYSRLAGINEQFFGPGTRLTVL.